This T cell receptor beta chain was captured by sequencing in a study of immune evolution from preneoplasia to lung adenocarcinoma. Germline loops: CDR1 MDHEN, CDR2 SYDVKM. The length of the CDR3 is 14 residues. With 6 bases clipped from V and 2 bases from J, the junction kept 6 bases outside the gene matches. Sequencing used immunoSEQ multiplex PCR; TCRdb keeps in-frame clones, though not all of them. The sample holds about 6,000 clones, about 80% seen once. This sequence joins TRBV28 and TRBJ1-2, with 7 bases identical to TRBD1. This receptor was identified in a person aged 50-70 years with lung adenocarcinoma. The sequenced sample consisted of FFPE minimally invasive lung adenocarcinoma tissue. DNA for the CDR3: TGTGCCAGCAGGCGGGACAGTGGGAACTATGGCTACACCTTC. It translates to CASRRDSGNYGYTF.